This T cell receptor (beta chain) was identified in a study of CD8+CD57+ T cells in acquired aplastic anemia. The CDR3 sequence is 13 residues long. The germline V gene encodes CDR1 DFQATT and CDR2 SNEGSKA (reference sequence). The junction had 5 bases not matched to a gene; V was cut back by 2 bases and J by 5 bases. TCR beta VDJ combinations and CDR3 sequences were profiled from genomic DNA. TCRdb ran MiXCR on the reads and lists one entry per CDR3 protein. This sample carries under 200,000 distinct CDR3 sequences, 40% to 60% of them seen once, and the ten largest clones take roughly 30%. The table lists this clonotype with many counts. Previously, flow cytometry had revealed CD8+CD57+ cell expansion in the patients chosen for sequencing.

The V and J genes are TRBV20-1 and TRBJ2-5, with 7 bases matching TRBD2. This TCR was recovered from a human donor with aplastic anemia. The sample was sorted CD4+, CD8+, or CD8+CD57+ T cells (not recorded which) from PBMCs. CDR3 loop: CSARRGSYETQYF. The CDR3 DNA reads TGCAGTGCTAGACGCGGGAGTTATGAGACCCAGTACTTC.